The 17 T cell receptor beta chains presented below share a single source sample, sequenced in a study of tumor and adjacent non-tumor tissue in lung cancer. Three rounds of nested PCR, following a modified ARM-PCR protocol, produced the TCRbeta library. In TCRdb, the multiplex PCR reads were re-called with MiXCR into one record per CDR3 protein. The repertoire has tens of thousands of distinct CDR3 sequences, around 70% of them found once; the top ten carry about 30%. RNA was extracted from bulk tissue without any cell sorting. The normal lung tissue was taken more than 3 cm from the tumor edge. The material sequenced was distant non-tumor lung tissue. These receptors were obtained from a woman between 45 and 65 years old with non-small cell lung cancer.

The chain is built from TRBV6-5 and TRBJ2-3, with 10 bases fitting TRBD1. CDR3 length: 15 residues. Germline CDR1 reads MNHEY; CDR2 reads SVGAGI. The J segment lost 4 bases and the V segment lost 9 bases, leaving 10 bases of the junction unmatched. The CDR3 is CASMGTGEGADTQYF. The CDR3 DNA reads TGTGCCAGTATGGGGACAGGGGAAGGCGCAGATACGCAGTATTTT.

As to this clonotype: The CDR3 carries no conserved terminal phenylalanine or tryptophan, so it likely arises from a read error. The chain uses TRBV11-2 and TRBJ2-7; TRBD1 matches at 8 bases. This CDR3 has 15 residues. Germline loops: CDR1 SGHAT, CDR2 FQNNGV. Unmatched junction bases numbered 11, after V lost 7 bases and J lost 3 bases. For the CDR3, the DNA is TGTGCCAGCATCTCGGGGACAGGCCGGATCTACGAGCAGTACTCC. This gives the protein CASISGTGRIYEQYS.

In regard to this clonotype: The junction shows a germline mismatch at one end, possibly a read error. This rearrangement joins TRBV11-2 to TRBJ2-1; a weak D match, TRBD2 (5 bases). Looked up from germline, CDR1 is SGHAT and CDR2 is FQNNGV. The CDR3 totals 14 residues. The CDR3 loop is CTSSFIGKAGEQFF. Here the CDR3 DNA reads TGTACCAGCAGCTTCATCGGGAAGGCAGGTGAGCAGTTCTTC. The whole variable domain, filled in from reference TRBV11-2 and TRBJ2-1, reads EAGVAQSPRYKIIEKRQSVAFWCNPISGHATLYWYQQILGQGPKLLIQFQNNGVVDDSQLPKDRFSAERLKGVDSTLKIQPAKLEDSAVYLCTSSFIGKAGEQFFGPGTRLTVL.

This clonotype was detected only once. A read error may account for a junction end that differs from germline. The rearrangement uses TRBV11-2 and TRBJ2-1, with D perhaps matching TRBD2 (5 bases). The germline CDR1 and CDR2 sequences are SGHAT and FQNNGV. There are 16 residues in the CDR3. The CDR3: CASSRTIREGDNEEFF. In DNA, the CDR3 is TGTGCCAGCAGCCGGACGATACGAGAGGGCGACAATGAGGAGTTCTTC.

Notes on this clonotype: A read error may be the cause here, since a much bigger clone is one base away. This chain joins TRBV6-5 and TRBJ2-6; weak D call: TRBD1 (6 bases). Germline-derived CDR1 and CDR2 are MNHEY and SVGAGI. The CDR3 runs to 15 residues. The CDR3 nucleotides are TGTGCCAGCAGTGGACAGAGCTCTGGGGCCAACGTCCTGATTTTC. Translating gives CASSGQSSGANVLIF.

Regarding this clonotype: Compared with germline, one end of the junction differs, possibly owing to a read error. The chain recombines TRBV6-1 with TRBJ2-3; TRBD2 agrees at 9 bases. Germline CDR1 is MNHNS and CDR2 is SASEGT. This CDR3 spans 17 amino acids. The CDR3 is CTSCDRGSGSSADTHYF. The CDR3 bases are TGTACCAGCTGTGACCGTGGTAGCGGGAGTTCTGCAGATACGCATTATTTT.

DNA of the CDR3: TGCGCCAGCAGATTAGGACTACCGGGGGGTGAGCAGTTCTTC. Encoded protein: CASRLGLPGGEQFF. The chain couples TRBV5-1 to TRBJ2-1; 7 bases agree with TRBD2. The ends lost 5 bases at V and 9 bases at J; junction bases unmatched: 11. CDR3 length: 14 residues. Per germline, CDR1 SGHRS and CDR2 YFSETQ.

The rearrangement links TRBV2 to TRBJ2-7; D unresolved. The V and J ends lost 5 bases and 5 bases respectively, with 7 bases between them. This CDR3 comprises 11 residues. The germline CDR1 and CDR2 sequences are SNHLY and FYNNEI. As DNA, the CDR3 is TGTGCCAGCAGTCCAGCTCACGAGCAGTACTTC. Its protein is CASSPAHEQYF.

As concerns this clonotype: This sequence may be a read error, since a much larger clone differs from it by one base. This chain links TRBV4-1 with TRBJ2-4, with D perhaps given as TRBD1 or TRBD2 (5 bases each). The CDR3 is 14 amino acids. Germline values: CDR1 MGHRA, CDR2 YSYEKL. The CDR3 region has the DNA TGCGGCAGCAGCCAGGGACCTAGGGAAAACATTCAGTACTTC. Translation gives CGSSQGPRENIQYF.

Details on this clonotype: At one end, the junction sequence differs from germline, possibly due to a read error. The gene calls are TRBV6-1 and TRBJ1-5; possibly TRBD1 for D (6 bases). CDR1 is MNHNS, CDR2 SASEGT, per germline. This CDR3 region has 19 residues. The CDR3 loop reads CATQSTTGSLGASNQSQHF. CDR3 coding DNA: TGTGCCACCCAGTCGACAACAGGTTCCCTGGGGGCTAGCAATCAGTCCCAGCATTTT.

V and J are TRBV11-3 and TRBJ2-3; D unresolved. Germline assignment: CDR1 SGHNT and CDR2 YENEEA. Trimming left V 5 bases short and J 1 base short, with 4 bases between. The CDR3 is made up of 12 amino acids. The CDR3 bases are TGTGCCAGCAGCCGGGGCACAGATACGCAGTATTTT. The encoded protein is CASSRGTDTQYF.

Details on this clonotype: This clone may be a read error of a much larger clone one base away. The gene calls are TRBV20-1 and TRBJ2-6, with D perhaps assigned TRBD1 or TRBD2 (5 bases each). Per germline, CDR1 DFQATT and CDR2 SNEGSKA (reference sequence). The CDR3 loop spans 18 amino acids. CDR3 sequence: CSADDRQQLSSGGNVLTF. Written as DNA, the CDR3 is TGCAGTGCTGATGATCGACAGCAACTTAGCTCTGGGGGCAACGTCCTGACTTTC.

The V gene is TRBV5-5, the J gene TRBJ2-2, with 8 bases that match TRBD1. CDR1 and CDR2 from the germline V gene are SGHKS and YYEKEE (reference sequence). The ends lost 0 bases at V and 4 bases at J; junction bases unmatched: 8. The CDR3 extends over 17 amino acids. The CDR3: CASSLEPTGGSTGELFF. The CDR3 DNA sequence: TGTGCCAGCAGCTTGGAACCAACAGGGGGAAGCACCGGGGAGCTGTTTTTT.

Worth noting for this clonotype: One end of the junction varies from germline; a read error may be responsible. The chain has TRBV20-1 and TRBJ2-1, with 12 bases aligning to TRBD2. The CDR3 consists of 14 residues. Germline values: CDR1 DFQATT, CDR2 SNEGSKA (reference sequence). Here the CDR3 reads CSARTSGSYSERFF. The CDR3 coding sequence is TGCAGTGCTAGGACTAGCGGGAGCTACAGTGAGCGGTTCTTC.

In regard to this clonotype: Given a much more abundant clone one base away, this may be a read error. CDR3 region: CSADGRLAEYNEQFF. Written as DNA, the CDR3 is TGCAGTGCTGACGGGAGACTAGCGGAGTACAATGAGCAGTTCTTC. The chain links TRBV20-1 to TRBJ2-1; TRBD2 matches 9 bases. The CDR3 sequence is 15 residues long. From germline, CDR1 is DFQATT and CDR2 SNEGSKA (reference sequence). V was pared by 5 bases and J by 4 bases, with 9 bases of the junction left unmatched.

This clonotype was detected only a few times. The chain has TRBV5-6 and TRBJ2-7; a weak D match, TRBD2 (6 bases). CDR1 is SGHDT and CDR2 is YYEEEE in the germline V gene. There are 17 residues in the CDR3. The V gene lost 5 bases and the J gene lost 0 bases, with 21 bases spanning the gap. CDR3 region: CASRRGVFLGSSYEQYF. CDR3 DNA sequence: TGTGCCAGCAGGCGGGGCGTTTTTTTGGGGAGCTCCTACGAGCAGTACTTC.

As to this clonotype: The conserved final phenylalanine or tryptophan is absent from the CDR3, which likely points to a read error. The chain combines TRBV11-2 with TRBJ2-7, with D possibly being TRBD1 (6 bases). V gave up 9 bases and J gave up 2 bases, with 20 bases separating them. CDR1 is SGHAT, CDR2 FQNNGV, per germline. The CDR3 consists of 15 residues. CDR3 in DNA: TGTGCCAGTACCTTCGGAACAGGGCTTACCTACGAGCAGTACTGC. Residues: CASTFGTGLTYEQYC.